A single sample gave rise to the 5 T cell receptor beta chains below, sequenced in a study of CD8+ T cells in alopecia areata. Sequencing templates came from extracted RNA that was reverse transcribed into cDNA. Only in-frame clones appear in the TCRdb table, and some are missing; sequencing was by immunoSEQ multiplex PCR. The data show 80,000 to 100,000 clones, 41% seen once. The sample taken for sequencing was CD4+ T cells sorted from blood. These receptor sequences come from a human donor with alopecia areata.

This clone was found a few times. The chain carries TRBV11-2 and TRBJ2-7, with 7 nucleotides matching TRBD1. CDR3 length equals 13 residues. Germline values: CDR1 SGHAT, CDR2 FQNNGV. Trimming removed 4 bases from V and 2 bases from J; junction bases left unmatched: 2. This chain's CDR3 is CASSSDRAYEQYF. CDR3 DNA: TGTGCCAGCAGCTCAGACAGGGCCTACGAGCAGTACTTC.

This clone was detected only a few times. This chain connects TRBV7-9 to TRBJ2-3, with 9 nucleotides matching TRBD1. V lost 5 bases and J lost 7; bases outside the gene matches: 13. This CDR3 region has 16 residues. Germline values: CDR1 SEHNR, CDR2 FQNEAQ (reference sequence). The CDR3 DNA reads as TGTGCCAGCAGCCACGGGGGACAGGGAGGGAAAAATACGCAGTATTTT. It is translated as CASSHGGQGGKNTQYF.

The CDR3 nucleotides read TGTGCCAGCAGCGCTCGACAGGGGCAAAGCTCCTACAATGAGCAGTTCTTC. Protein: CASSARQGQSSYNEQFF. This chain links TRBV7-9 with TRBJ2-1; 8 bases map to TRBD1. V gave up 5 bases and J gave up 0 bases; unmatched junction bases: 9. The germline V gene encodes CDR1 SEHNR and CDR2 FQNEAQ (reference sequence). This CDR3 has 17 residues.

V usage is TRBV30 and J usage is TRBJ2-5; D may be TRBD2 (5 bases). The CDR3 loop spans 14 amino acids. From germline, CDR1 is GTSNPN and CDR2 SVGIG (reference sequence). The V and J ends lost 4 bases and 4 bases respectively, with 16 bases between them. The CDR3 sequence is CAWTWGERGETQYF. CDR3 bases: TGTGCCTGGACGTGGGGAGAAAGAGGAGAGACCCAGTACTTC.

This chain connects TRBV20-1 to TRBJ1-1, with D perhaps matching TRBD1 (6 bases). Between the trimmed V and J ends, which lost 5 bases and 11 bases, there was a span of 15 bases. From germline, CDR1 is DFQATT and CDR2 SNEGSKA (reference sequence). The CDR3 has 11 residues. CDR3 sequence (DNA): TGCAGTGCTCGGACGCAGGGGCAGGCTTTCTTT. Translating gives CSARTQGQAFF.